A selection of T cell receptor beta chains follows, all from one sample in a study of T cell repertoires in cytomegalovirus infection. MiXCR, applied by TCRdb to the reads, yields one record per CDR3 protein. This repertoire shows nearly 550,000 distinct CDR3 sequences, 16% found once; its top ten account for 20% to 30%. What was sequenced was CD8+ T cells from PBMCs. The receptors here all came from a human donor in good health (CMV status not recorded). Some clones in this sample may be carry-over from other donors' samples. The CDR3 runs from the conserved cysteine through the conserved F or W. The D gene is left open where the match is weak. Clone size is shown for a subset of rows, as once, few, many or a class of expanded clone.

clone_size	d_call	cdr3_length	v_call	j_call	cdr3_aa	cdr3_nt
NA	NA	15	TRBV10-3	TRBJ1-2	CAISESIVNNYGYTF	TGTGCCATCAGTGAGTCAATCGTGAATAACTATGGCTACACCTTC
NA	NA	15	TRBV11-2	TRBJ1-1	CASSQSGELNTEAFF	TGTGCCAGCAGCCAGTCGGGGGAATTGAACACTGAAGCTTTCTTT
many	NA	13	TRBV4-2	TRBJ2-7	CASSPSGPYEQYF	TGCGCCAGCAGCCCGAGCGGTCCATACGAGCAGTACTTC
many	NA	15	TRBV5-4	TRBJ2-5	CASSSQTDFQETQYF	TGTGCCAGCAGCTCCCAGACAGATTTCCAAGAGACCCAGTACTTC
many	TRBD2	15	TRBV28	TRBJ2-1	CASSLLAGGGDQQFF	TGTGCCAGCAGTCTACTAGCGGGAGGGGGAGATCAGCAGTTCTTC
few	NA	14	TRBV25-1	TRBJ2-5	CASSEWTAQETQYF	TGTGCCAGCAGTGAATGGACAGCACAAGAGACCCAGTACTTC
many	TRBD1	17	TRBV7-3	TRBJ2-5	CASSLTPRTGGRETQYF	TGTGCCAGCAGCTTAACCCCTCGGACAGGGGGTAGAGAGACCCAGTACTTC
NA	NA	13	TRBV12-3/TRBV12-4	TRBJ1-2	CASSGGKDYGYTF	TGTGCCAGCAGCGGGGGGAAAGACTATGGCTACACCTTC
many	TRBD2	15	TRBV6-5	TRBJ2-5	CASRSASGGEETQYF	TGTGCCAGCAGATCTGCTAGCGGGGGAGAAGAGACCCAGTACTTC
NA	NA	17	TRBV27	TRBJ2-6	CASNSRDGVSGANVLTF	TGTGCCAGCAACTCCCGGGACGGAGTCTCTGGGGCCAACGTCCTGACTTTC
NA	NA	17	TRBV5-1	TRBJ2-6	CASSLLTDSSGANVLTF	TGCGCCAGCAGCTTGCTGACAGATAGCTCTGGGGCCAACGTCCTGACTTTC
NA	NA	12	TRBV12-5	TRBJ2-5	CASGWGEETQYF	TGTGCTAGTGGTTGGGGTGAAGAGACCCAGTACTTC
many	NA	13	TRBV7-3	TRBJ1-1	CASSSPGTNEAFF	TGTGCCAGCAGCTCACCCGGGACGAATGAAGCTTTCTTT
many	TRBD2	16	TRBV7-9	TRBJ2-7	CASSSEASGRDYEQYF	TGTGCCAGCAGCTCTGAGGCTAGCGGGAGAGACTACGAGCAGTACTTC
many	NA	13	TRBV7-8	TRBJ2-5	CAGAAVYQETQYF	TGTGCCGGGGCAGCGGTATACCAAGAGACCCAGTACTTC
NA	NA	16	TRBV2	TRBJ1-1	CASTLGVGDVSPEAFF	TGTGCCAGCACCCTGGGGGTAGGGGACGTTAGCCCTGAAGCTTTCTTT
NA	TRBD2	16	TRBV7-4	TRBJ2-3	CASSIKRRGEADTQYF	TGTGCCAGCAGCATTAAACGGCGGGGGGAGGCAGATACGCAGTATTTT
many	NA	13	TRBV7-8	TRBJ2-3	CASSHRGEDTQYF	TGTGCCAGCAGCCACCGCGGAGAAGATACGCAGTATTTT
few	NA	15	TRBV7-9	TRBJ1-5	CASSPSDYSNQPQHF	TGTGCCAGCAGCCCATCCGATTATAGCAATCAGCCCCAGCATTTT
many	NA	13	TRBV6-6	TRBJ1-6	CASSGPQDSPLHF	TGTGCCAGCAGTGGACCACAGGATTCACCCCTCCACTTT
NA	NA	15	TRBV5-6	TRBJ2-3	CASSLWVFGTDTQYF	TGTGCCAGCAGCCTGTGGGTGTTCGGCACAGATACGCAGTATTTT
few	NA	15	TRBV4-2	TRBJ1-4	CASSQVSGSNEKLFF	TGTGCCAGCAGCCAAGTTTCAGGGTCTAATGAAAAACTGTTTTTT
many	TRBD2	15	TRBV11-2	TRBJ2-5	CASSFGQGGRETQYF	TGTGCCAGCAGCTTCGGGCAGGGAGGGCGAGAGACCCAGTACTTC
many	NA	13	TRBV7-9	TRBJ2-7	CASSSPGAYEQYF	TGTGCCAGCAGCTCCCCAGGGGCCTACGAGCAGTACTTC
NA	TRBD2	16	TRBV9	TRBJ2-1	CASSVEGGGAYNEQFF	TGTGCCAGCAGCGTAGAGGGCGGGGGGGCCTACAATGAGCAGTTCTTC
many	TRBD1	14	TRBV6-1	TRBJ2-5	CASSGKGARETQYF	TGTGCCAGCAGTGGGAAGGGGGCGAGGGAGACCCAGTACTTC
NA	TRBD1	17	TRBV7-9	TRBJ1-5	CASSWGTGDRGNQPQHF	TGTGCCAGCAGCTGGGGGACCGGGGACAGGGGCAACCAGCCCCAGCATTTT
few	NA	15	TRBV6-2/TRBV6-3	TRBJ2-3	CASSYEAIRTDTQYF	TGTGCCAGCAGTTACGAGGCCATTCGCACAGATACGCAGTATTTT
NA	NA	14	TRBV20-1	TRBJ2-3	CSARETGYGNTQYF	TGCAGTGCTAGAGAAACGGGGTACGGGAATACGCAGTATTTT
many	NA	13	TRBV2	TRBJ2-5	CASRPLLGETQYF	TGTGCCAGCAGGCCCCTCCTAGGAGAGACCCAGTACTTC
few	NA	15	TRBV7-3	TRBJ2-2	CASSPTVIGTGELFF	TGTGCCAGCAGCCCAACTGTCATCGGGACCGGGGAGCTGTTTTTT
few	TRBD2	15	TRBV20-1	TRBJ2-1	CSARMAGGSYNEQFF	TGCAGTGCTAGAATGGCGGGGGGGTCCTACAATGAGCAGTTCTTC
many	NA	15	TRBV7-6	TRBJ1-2	CASSLGSTPSYGYTF	TGTGCCAGCAGCTTAGGGTCAACGCCCTCTTATGGCTACACCTTC
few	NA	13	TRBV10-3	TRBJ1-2	CAISQDSPYGYTF	TGTGCCATCAGTCAGGACAGTCCCTATGGCTACACCTTC
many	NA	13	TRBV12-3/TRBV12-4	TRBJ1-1	CASSLPANTEAFF	TGTGCCAGCAGTTTGCCAGCTAACACTGAAGCTTTCTTT
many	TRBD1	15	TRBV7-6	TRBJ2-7	CASSSRDRGSHEQYF	TGTGCCAGCAGCTCCCGGGACAGGGGTTCCCACGAGCAGTACTTC
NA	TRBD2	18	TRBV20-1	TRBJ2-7	CSARDFLGRLAGVNEQYF	TGCAGTGCTAGAGACTTTCTCGGGAGGCTAGCGGGAGTGAACGAGCAGTACTTC
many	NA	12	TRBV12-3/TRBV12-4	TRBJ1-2	CASSMTVYGYTF	TGTGCCAGCAGTATGACAGTCTATGGCTACACCTTC
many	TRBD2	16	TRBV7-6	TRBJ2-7	CASSLREAGMLYEQYF	TGTGCCAGCAGCTTACGGGAAGCGGGGATGCTCTACGAGCAGTACTTC
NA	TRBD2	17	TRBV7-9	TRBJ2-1	CASSFSGGANRGNEQFF	TGTGCCAGCAGCTTTAGCGGGGGGGCGAACCGCGGCAATGAGCAGTTCTTC
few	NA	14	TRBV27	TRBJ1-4	CASSTYATNEKLFF	TGTGCCAGCAGCACGTACGCAACTAATGAAAAACTGTTTTTT
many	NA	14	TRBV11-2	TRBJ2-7	CASSLVGGPYEQYF	TGTGCCAGCAGCTTAGTCGGAGGCCCCTACGAGCAGTACTTC
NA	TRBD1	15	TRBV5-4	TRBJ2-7	CASSLKGTGGNEQYF	TGTGCCAGCAGCTTGAAGGGGACAGGGGGTAACGAGCAGTACTTC
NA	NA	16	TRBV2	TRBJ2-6	CASSEGRGSGANVLTF	TGTGCCAGCAGTGAAGGTCGTGGCTCTGGGGCCAACGTCCTGACTTTC
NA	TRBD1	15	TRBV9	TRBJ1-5	CASSASGQGYQPQHF	TGTGCCAGCAGCGCGTCGGGACAGGGCTATCAGCCCCAGCATTTT
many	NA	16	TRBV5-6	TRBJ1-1	CASSYGQTTITTEAFF	TGTGCCAGCAGCTACGGGCAGACCACTATCACCACTGAAGCTTTCTTT
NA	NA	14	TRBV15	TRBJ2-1	CATSRVRGSNEQFF	TGTGCCACCAGCAGAGTCCGAGGGAGCAATGAGCAGTTCTTC
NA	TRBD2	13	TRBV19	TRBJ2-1	CAKRSGGRNEQFF	TGTGCCAAACGGAGCGGGGGCCGCAATGAGCAGTTCTTC
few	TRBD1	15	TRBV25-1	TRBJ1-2	CASSEAGQNNYGYTF	TGTGCCAGCAGTGAAGCGGGACAGAACAACTATGGCTACACCTTC
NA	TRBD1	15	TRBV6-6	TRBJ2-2	CASSRGQEVTGELFF	TGTGCCAGCAGCCGGGGACAGGAGGTTACCGGGGAGCTGTTTTTT
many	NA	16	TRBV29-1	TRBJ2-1	CSVEGGVGHSYNEQFF	TGCAGCGTTGAAGGAGGCGTGGGACACTCCTACAATGAGCAGTTCTTC
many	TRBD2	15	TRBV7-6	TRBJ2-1	CASSFRTSGDNEQFF	TGTGCCAGCAGCTTCCGGACTAGCGGGGACAATGAGCAGTTCTTC
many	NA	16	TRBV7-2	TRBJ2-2	CASSFPEAGNTGELFF	TGTGCCAGCAGCTTCCCGGAGGCAGGGAACACCGGGGAGCTGTTTTTT
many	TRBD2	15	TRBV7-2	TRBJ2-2	CASSLGTSWTGELFF	TGTGCCAGCAGCTTAGGGACTAGCTGGACCGGGGAGCTGTTTTTT
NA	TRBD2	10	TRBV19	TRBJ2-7	CASSFLAGRF	TGTGCCAGTAGTTTTCTAGCGGGGAGATTC